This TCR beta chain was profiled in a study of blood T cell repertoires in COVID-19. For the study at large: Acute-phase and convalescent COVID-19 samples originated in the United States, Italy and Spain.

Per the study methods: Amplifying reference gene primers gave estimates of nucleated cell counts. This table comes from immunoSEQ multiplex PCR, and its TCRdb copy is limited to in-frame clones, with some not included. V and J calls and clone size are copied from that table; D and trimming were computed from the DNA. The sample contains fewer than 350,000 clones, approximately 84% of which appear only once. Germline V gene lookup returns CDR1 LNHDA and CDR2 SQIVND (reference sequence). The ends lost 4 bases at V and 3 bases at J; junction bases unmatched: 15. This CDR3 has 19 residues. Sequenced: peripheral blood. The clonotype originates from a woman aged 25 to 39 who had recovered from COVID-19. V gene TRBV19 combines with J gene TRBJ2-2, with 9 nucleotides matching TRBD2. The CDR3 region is CASSNSGSGGWGYTGELFF. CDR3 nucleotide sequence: TGTGCCAGTAGTAATAGCGGGAGTGGGGGTTGGGGATACACCGGGGAGCTGTTTTTT.